The entry below gives a single TCR beta chain sequence along with its context. Its antigen is as yet unknown. This specimen comes from a study of cytomegalovirus exposure and HLA in healthy donors. CDR3 length equals 13 residues. Trimming pared 6 bases from V and 7 bases from J, leaving 13 bases between. Germline-derived CDR1 and CDR2 are LNHDA and SQIVND (reference sequence). Study-wide results and caveats: Sequencing likely caused a cluster of highly shared sequence variants.

Primers: 60 Vbeta forward and 13 Jbeta reverse. TCRdb's copy holds only in-frame clones and misses some; the assay was immunoSEQ multiplex PCR. The sample records about 120,000 clones, less than 80% being singletons. This TCR derives from a young man in good health and CMV-seronegative. The genes are TRBV19 and TRBJ2-1; weak D call: TRBD2 (5 bases). The sample consisted of PBMCs. The CDR3 is CASRPTNSNEQFF. CDR3 nucleotides: TGTGCCAGTAGACCGACTAATTCGAATGAGCAGTTCTTC.